The rows below give T cell receptor beta chains drawn from one sample of a study of cytomegalovirus exposure and HLA in healthy donors. Using immunoSEQ multiplex PCR, the repertoire was profiled, and TCRdb retains in-frame clones only, with some absent. The sample shows more than 95,000 clones, around 80% of them seen only once. Material: PBMCs. These receptors originate from a woman under 30 in good health and CMV-seropositive. Each CDR3 is given with its conserved first and last residue. A D gene is named only where the DNA matches it firmly. The size entry is marked missing in some rows and otherwise reads once, few, many or a size class.

TRBV5-6	TRBJ2-1	-	-	TGTGCCAGCAGCTTGTTAGGCGGGGACAATGAGCAGTTCTTC	CASSLLGGDNEQFF
TRBV10-3	TRBJ2-5	few	-	TGTGCCATCAGTGTTAACAGAGAAGAGACCCAGTACTTC	CAISVNREETQYF
TRBV5-4	TRBJ2-2	-	TRBD1	TGTGCCAGCAGCTGGGGACAGGTCGCGAACACCGGGGAGCTGTTTTTT	CASSWGQVANTGELFF
TRBV28	TRBJ1-5	once	-	TGTGCCAGCAGTTCGGGGAATCAGCCCCAGCATTTT	CASSSGNQPQHF
TRBV7-9	TRBJ2-5	-	-	TGTGCCAACGGTACCCAGTACTTC	CANGTQYF
TRBV4-2	TRBJ1-1	few	TRBD1	TGTGCCAGCAGCCAAGATGCGGACAGGTTTGAAGCTTTCTTT	CASSQDADRFEAFF
TRBV28	TRBJ1-5	-	-	TGTGCCAGCAGACCCGACAGACTCAATCAGCCCCAGCATTTT	CASRPDRLNQPQHF
TRBV6-6	TRBJ2-2	-	TRBD2	TGTGCCAGCAGTTACTTGGCTAGCGGGAGTTCCGGGGAGCTGTTTTTT	CASSYLASGSSGELFF
TRBV27	TRBJ2-5	-	TRBD2	TGTGCCAGCAGACTAGCGGGCCAAGAGACCCAGTACTTC	CASRLAGQETQYF
TRBV5-1	TRBJ2-5	-	TRBD2	TGCGCCAGCAGCCCGATATGGACTAGCGGGTCGGAGACCCAGTACTTC	CASSPIWTSGSETQYF
TRBV30	TRBJ2-7	-	TRBD2	TGTGCCTGGAGAGCTAGCGGGAACTACGAGCAGTACTTC	CAWRASGNYEQYF
TRBV7-9	TRBJ2-5	-	-	TGTGCCAGCAGCTTAGGGCAGGGTCTGCCAGAGACCCAGTACTTC	CASSLGQGLPETQYF
TRBV10-3	TRBJ2-2	once	-	TGTGCCAACCCGTACCCCTTCAGGACCGGGGAGCTGTTTTTT	CANPYPFRTGELFF
TRBV6-5	TRBJ2-7	few	TRBD1	TGTGCCAGCAGTTACACAGGACAGGGCGGCTACGAGCAGTACTTC	CASSYTGQGGYEQYF
TRBV20-1	TRBJ1-1	-	-	TGCAGTGCGGCAGGGGTCACTGAAGCTTTCTTT	CSAAGVTEAFF
TRBV5-4	TRBJ1-1	-	TRBD1	TGTGCCAGCAGCGAGACAGGGGATCGGACTGAAGCTTTCTTT	CASSETGDRTEAFF
TRBV27	TRBJ1-1	once	TRBD1	TGTGCCAGCAGCCGTTACAGGGGGCCGACCACTGAAGCTTTCTTT	CASSRYRGPTTEAFF
TRBV18	TRBJ2-7	-	TRBD2	TGTGCCAGCTCACCAGTCCCTCAACTAGCGGCAATGGGCGAGCAGTACTTC	CASSPVPQLAAMGEQYF
TRBV9	TRBJ1-1	-	-	TGTGCCAGCAGCGCCGGTCCCTTGAATGGTGAAGCTTTCTTT	CASSAGPLNGEAFF
TRBV2	TRBJ2-5	-	TRBD1	TGTGCCAGCAAGGCGAACAGGGGGATCCAAGAGACCCAGTACTTC	CASKANRGIQETQYF
TRBV28	TRBJ2-7	-	-	TGTGCCAGCAGTCCTCTTATTGCAACCGATAGCTCCTACGAGCAGTACTTC	CASSPLIATDSSYEQYF
TRBV7-9	TRBJ1-4	-	TRBD1	TGTGCCAGCAGCTTCGCAGGGGGAGAAGAAAAACTGTTTTTT	CASSFAGGEEKLFF
TRBV5-1	TRBJ2-7	-	TRBD2	TGCGCCAGCAGCCCCACCGGGACTAGCGATACCTACGAGCAGTACTTC	CASSPTGTSDTYEQYF
TRBV29-1	TRBJ2-5	-	TRBD2	TGCAGCCATTCCGAAGCGGGAGGGGATATGTACTTC	CSHSEAGGDMYF
TRBV7-6	TRBJ2-1	-	TRBD2	TGTGCCAGCAGCTTATTTAGCGGGAGGGGTAATGAGCAGTTCTTC	CASSLFSGRGNEQFF
TRBV6-1	TRBJ2-7	-	TRBD2	TGTGCCAGCAGTGCGTCGGGAGGCTACGAGCAGTACTTC	CASSASGGYEQYF
TRBV29-1	TRBJ2-7	-	-	TGCAGCGTAGCCGGGACTTTGACCTACGAGCAGTACTTC	CSVAGTLTYEQYF
TRBV7-9	TRBJ2-7	-	TRBD1	TGTGCCAGCAGCACAGGGGGACCAACCTACGAGCAGTACTTC	CASSTGGPTYEQYF
TRBV7-9	TRBJ1-1	-	TRBD1	TGTGCCAGCAGCTTAGGGGGACAGATAAACACTGAAGCTTTCTTT	CASSLGGQINTEAFF
TRBV30	TRBJ2-5	-	TRBD2	TGTGCCTGGAATCGACTAGCGGGAGGGCGGGAGACCCAGTACTTC	CAWNRLAGGRETQYF
TRBV6-5	TRBJ2-1	-	TRBD1	TGTGCCAGCAGGGACGGGACAGTCAATGAGCAGTTCTTC	CASRDGTVNEQFF
TRBV4-1	TRBJ2-7	once	-	TGCGCCAGCAGCCAAGATCCAAGCGCCTTCTCCTACGAGCAGTACTTC	CASSQDPSAFSYEQYF
TRBV7-6	TRBJ1-5	-	TRBD1	TGTGCCAGCAGCGCAAACCCGGGACAGAATAGCAATCAGCCCCAGCATTTT	CASSANPGQNSNQPQHF
TRBV29-1	TRBJ2-3	-	TRBD2	TGCAGCGTTAGTGGGACTAGCGGGAGGACAGATACGCAGTATTTT	CSVSGTSGRTDTQYF
TRBV7-9	TRBJ1-2	-	-	TGTGCCAGCAGCTTAGGAATTGGTGTCAGTAACTATGGCTACACCTTC	CASSLGIGVSNYGYTF
TRBV5-1	TRBJ2-1	-	TRBD1	TGCGCCAGCAGCTCCTTCCCGGGACAGCAAAATGAGCAGTTCTTC	CASSSFPGQQNEQFF
TRBV27	TRBJ2-1	once	-	TGTGCCAGCAGTGTCACGGGGTACAATGAGCAGTTCTTC	CASSVTGYNEQFF
TRBV11-2	TRBJ1-1	few	-	TGTGCCAGCAGTTCGACCACTACCACTGAAGCTTTCTTT	CASSSTTTTEAFF
TRBV6-6	TRBJ2-7	-	-	TGTGCCAGCAGTTACTCAACGGGGTACGAGCAGTACTTC	CASSYSTGYEQYF
TRBV18	TRBJ2-5	-	-	TGTGCCAGCTCACCCGAGCATCCAGAGACCCAGTACTTC	CASSPEHPETQYF
TRBV27	TRBJ2-2	-	-	TGTGCCAGCTCGAAGGAGGCCGGGGAGCTGTTTTTT	CASSKEAGELFF
TRBV19	TRBJ1-5	-	-	TGTGCCAGTATGGGGGAGGGGGTAAGGCAGCCCCAGCATTTT	CASMGEGVRQPQHF
TRBV6-1	TRBJ1-1	-	-	TGTGCCAGCAGACCTGACAGGCCCTACGCCACTGAAGCTTTCTTT	CASRPDRPYATEAFF
TRBV28	TRBJ2-7	-	-	TGTGCCAGCAGCCTAGGACAGTCCTACGAGCAGTACTTC	CASSLGQSYEQYF
TRBV10-2	TRBJ2-1	-	TRBD2	TGCGCCAGCATGCGGACTAGCGGGAGAGTGGGGGATGCTCGCGACAATGAGCAGTTCTTC	CASMRTSGRVGDARDNEQFF
TRBV19	TRBJ1-5	-	-	TGTGCCAGTAATCGGGGTCTCGGTCAGCCCCAGCATTTT	CASNRGLGQPQHF